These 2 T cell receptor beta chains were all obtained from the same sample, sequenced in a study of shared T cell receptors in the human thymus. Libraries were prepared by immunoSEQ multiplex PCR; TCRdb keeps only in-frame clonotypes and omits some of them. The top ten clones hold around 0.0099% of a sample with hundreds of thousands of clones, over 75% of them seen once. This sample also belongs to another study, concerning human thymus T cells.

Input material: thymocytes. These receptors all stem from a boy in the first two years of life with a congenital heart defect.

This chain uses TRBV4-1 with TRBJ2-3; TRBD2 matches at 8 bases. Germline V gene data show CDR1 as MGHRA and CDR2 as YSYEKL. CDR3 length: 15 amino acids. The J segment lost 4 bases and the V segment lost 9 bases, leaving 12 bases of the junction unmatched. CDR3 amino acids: CASTREAEAPDTQYF. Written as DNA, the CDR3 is TGCGCCAGTACGCGGGAGGCAGAGGCACCAGATACGCAGTATTTT.

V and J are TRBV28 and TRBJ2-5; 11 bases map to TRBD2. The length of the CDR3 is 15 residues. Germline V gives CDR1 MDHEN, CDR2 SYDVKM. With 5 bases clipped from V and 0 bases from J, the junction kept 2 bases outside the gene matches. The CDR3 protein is CASSPTSGDQETQYF. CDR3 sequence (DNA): TGTGCCAGCAGTCCGACTAGCGGGGACCAAGAGACCCAGTACTTC.